Listed below are T cell receptor beta chains from one sample, sequenced in a study of molecular identifiers for immune sequencing clone quantification. One entry per CDR3 protein, called by TCRdb with MiXCR from the PCR reads. This table holds some 650,000 distinct CDR3 sequences, about 20% found once. The sequenced sample was naive CD8+ T cells from blood, with Jurkat cell RNA spiked in. These receptors were obtained from a human donor in good health. Some libraries in this study had Jurkat cell RNA spiked in. Each CDR3 is given without its conserved first and last residue. Size values are once, few and many counts, or a class for expanded clones, and some rows have none.

V gene: TRBV5-6; J gene: TRBJ1-2; clone size: few; CDR3 protein: ASSFGDSAYGYT
V gene: TRBV29-1; J gene: TRBJ2-3; clone size: many; CDR3 protein: SVLAGKGTQY
V gene: TRBV7-9; J gene: TRBJ1-3; clone size: many; CDR3 protein: ASSLGDPGSGNTIY
V gene: TRBV27; J gene: TRBJ1-5; clone size: many; CDR3 protein: ASSLVGFDQPQH
V gene: TRBV4-3; J gene: TRBJ1-1; clone size: few; CDR3 protein: ASSHGETEAF
V gene: TRBV6-2/TRBV6-3; J gene: TRBJ1-4; clone size: NA; CDR3 protein: ASSYEIWTATNEKLF
V gene: TRBV4-3; J gene: TRBJ2-7; clone size: few; CDR3 protein: ASSREWGGTYEQY
V gene: TRBV12-3/TRBV12-4; J gene: TRBJ2-5; clone size: many; CDR3 protein: ASSPDRARGQETQY
V gene: TRBV19; J gene: TRBJ2-7; clone size: many; CDR3 protein: ASSPTAAGGFFEQY
V gene: TRBV7-2; J gene: TRBJ2-7; clone size: many; CDR3 protein: ASSLDPGNYEQY
V gene: TRBV6-2/TRBV6-3; J gene: TRBJ2-3; clone size: many; CDR3 protein: ASSYLGASTDTQY
V gene: TRBV6-2/TRBV6-3; J gene: TRBJ2-2; clone size: many; CDR3 protein: ASSRLAGVENTGELF
V gene: TRBV30; J gene: TRBJ2-7; clone size: many; CDR3 protein: AWSQEQFYEQY
V gene: TRBV7-7; J gene: TRBJ2-2; clone size: many; CDR3 protein: ASSTGNRGTGELF
V gene: TRBV5-4; J gene: TRBJ2-2; clone size: few; CDR3 protein: ASERDRGTGELF
V gene: TRBV14; J gene: TRBJ1-3; clone size: many; CDR3 protein: ASSHLGTAGNTIY
V gene: TRBV11-3; J gene: TRBJ2-5; clone size: NA; CDR3 protein: ASSLGEGKETQY
V gene: TRBV12-3/TRBV12-4; J gene: TRBJ2-2; clone size: few; CDR3 protein: ASSLLGQGLTGELF
V gene: TRBV27; J gene: TRBJ1-1; clone size: many; CDR3 protein: ASSVDRAHTEAF
V gene: TRBV20-1; J gene: TRBJ2-5; clone size: many; CDR3 protein: SIPPGEQETQY
V gene: TRBV5-5; J gene: TRBJ2-7; clone size: NA; CDR3 protein: ASSNWDSYEQY
V gene: TRBV28; J gene: TRBJ1-1; clone size: many; CDR3 protein: ASSLLRGTYTEAF
V gene: TRBV5-1; J gene: TRBJ2-2; clone size: many; CDR3 protein: ASSLGGISTGELF
V gene: TRBV9; J gene: TRBJ2-5; clone size: many; CDR3 protein: ASSVAGGASRAAQY
V gene: TRBV21-1; J gene: TRBJ2-7; clone size: many; CDR3 protein: ASSKGEDRQYEQY
V gene: TRBV7-9; J gene: TRBJ2-5; clone size: many; CDR3 protein: ASSSSGSQETQY
V gene: TRBV7-9; J gene: TRBJ2-5; clone size: many; CDR3 protein: ASSPPADETQY
V gene: TRBV19; J gene: TRBJ2-7; clone size: NA; CDR3 protein: ASSIWGREQY
V gene: TRBV19; J gene: TRBJ1-4; clone size: many; CDR3 protein: ASSRDQRRSTTNEKLF
V gene: TRBV20-1; J gene: TRBJ1-5; clone size: many; CDR3 protein: SATGEDQPQH
V gene: TRBV9; J gene: TRBJ2-7; clone size: many; CDR3 protein: ASSGARNEQY
V gene: TRBV4-2; J gene: TRBJ2-7; clone size: many; CDR3 protein: ASSQEWASGIYEQY
V gene: TRBV7-2; J gene: TRBJ2-7; clone size: many; CDR3 protein: ASSWRFSYEQY
V gene: TRBV7-9; J gene: TRBJ2-7; clone size: many; CDR3 protein: ASSLRSGTGFDEQY
V gene: TRBV27; J gene: TRBJ2-6; clone size: many; CDR3 protein: ASSISAGANVLT
V gene: TRBV20-1; J gene: TRBJ2-3; clone size: many; CDR3 protein: SARDILAGATDTQY
V gene: TRBV6-2/TRBV6-3; J gene: TRBJ2-7; clone size: NA; CDR3 protein: ASSYSTASGNYEQY
V gene: TRBV6-1; J gene: TRBJ2-7; clone size: NA; CDR3 protein: ASSEALLPGYEQY
V gene: TRBV4-1; J gene: TRBJ2-2; clone size: few; CDR3 protein: ASSHASGENTGELF
V gene: TRBV7-2; J gene: TRBJ2-3; clone size: NA; CDR3 protein: ASHGGNTDTQY
V gene: TRBV4-1; J gene: TRBJ1-4; clone size: many; CDR3 protein: ASSQERGDNEKLF
V gene: TRBV28; J gene: TRBJ2-7; clone size: many; CDR3 protein: ASSSPTTGDEQY
V gene: TRBV12-3/TRBV12-4; J gene: TRBJ2-3; clone size: few; CDR3 protein: ASGFWQGVNTQY
V gene: TRBV5-6; J gene: TRBJ2-7; clone size: many; CDR3 protein: ASSEDRGREQY
V gene: TRBV5-4; J gene: TRBJ1-3; clone size: many; CDR3 protein: ASSAPDRSGNTIY
V gene: TRBV9; J gene: TRBJ2-1; clone size: few; CDR3 protein: ASSGLAGDDEQF